This is a list of T cell receptor beta chains from one sample in a study of blood T cell repertoires in COVID-19. Here immunoSEQ multiplex PCR was the method, and the copy in TCRdb shows in-frame clones only, minus some. The repertoire holds 130,000 or so clones, 85% to 90% seen once, with approximately 2.3% in the top ten. Sequencing input: peripheral blood. The receptor source for this set is a man aged 70 or older with active COVID-19. Both conserved end residues are part of each CDR3. Fields, in order: V gene, D gene, J gene, CDR3 protein. A D gene is named only where the DNA matches it firmly.

v_gene: TRBV2; d_gene: .; j_gene: TRBJ2-2; CDR3aa: CASREDSSGELFF
v_gene: TRBV7-9; d_gene: .; j_gene: TRBJ1-2; CDR3aa: CASSLVAQANGYTF
v_gene: TRBV30; d_gene: TRBD1; j_gene: TRBJ1-5; CDR3aa: CAWSVQGGQPQHF
v_gene: TRBV7-9; d_gene: .; j_gene: TRBJ1-1; CDR3aa: CASSLSSSTEAFF
v_gene: TRBV5-6; d_gene: TRBD1; j_gene: TRBJ1-2; CDR3aa: CASNDRGRRSYGYTF
v_gene: TRBV2; d_gene: TRBD1; j_gene: TRBJ2-7; CDR3aa: CASRVPTGVEQYF
v_gene: TRBV24-1; d_gene: TRBD2; j_gene: TRBJ2-1; CDR3aa: CATSDFASGLYNEQFF
v_gene: TRBV7-9; d_gene: TRBD1; j_gene: TRBJ2-2; CDR3aa: CASRGQNANTGELFF
v_gene: TRBV6-2/TRBV6-3; d_gene: .; j_gene: TRBJ2-2; CDR3aa: CASSQDWNTGELFF
v_gene: TRBV6-5; d_gene: .; j_gene: TRBJ1-5; CDR3aa: CASRPGGSGNQPQHF
v_gene: TRBV10-2; d_gene: TRBD1; j_gene: TRBJ1-1; CDR3aa: CASSEFGTALNTEAFF
v_gene: TRBV19; d_gene: TRBD1; j_gene: TRBJ2-2; CDR3aa: CASSRTGATGELFF
v_gene: TRBV11-3; d_gene: .; j_gene: TRBJ2-7; CDR3aa: CASSLGYGEGEIYEQYF
v_gene: TRBV9; d_gene: .; j_gene: TRBJ2-6; CDR3aa: CASRATGPGANVLTF
v_gene: TRBV7-2; d_gene: .; j_gene: TRBJ1-1; CDR3aa: CASSFGGSATEAFF
v_gene: TRBV6-6; d_gene: .; j_gene: TRBJ2-7; CDR3aa: CASSNNPRVHEQYF
v_gene: TRBV21-1; d_gene: .; j_gene: TRBJ2-5; CDR3aa: CASSTTTGKEETQYF
v_gene: TRBV7-3; d_gene: .; j_gene: TRBJ2-1; CDR3aa: CASSLGRVGYNEQFF
v_gene: TRBV3-1/TRBV3-2; d_gene: TRBD2; j_gene: TRBJ2-7; CDR3aa: CASSRGLAGSSYEQYF
v_gene: TRBV5-1; d_gene: TRBD2; j_gene: TRBJ2-3; CDR3aa: CASSLAASGNTDTQYF
v_gene: TRBV4-3; d_gene: .; j_gene: TRBJ1-4; CDR3aa: CASSPGQYNEKLFF
v_gene: TRBV28; d_gene: .; j_gene: TRBJ1-3; CDR3aa: CASSQGRTTSGNTIYF
v_gene: TRBV11-2; d_gene: .; j_gene: TRBJ1-4; CDR3aa: CASSLEQGSEKLFF
v_gene: TRBV12-2; d_gene: .; j_gene: TRBJ2-3; CDR3aa: CASRLEKQEIGTDTQYF
v_gene: TRBV24-1; d_gene: TRBD2; j_gene: TRBJ2-3; CDR3aa: CATSDAPGLVFDTQYF
v_gene: TRBV28; d_gene: TRBD1; j_gene: TRBJ1-5; CDR3aa: CASRPGQGGQPQHF
v_gene: TRBV2; d_gene: TRBD1; j_gene: TRBJ2-5; CDR3aa: CASRTGAAETQYF
v_gene: TRBV28; d_gene: .; j_gene: TRBJ2-1; CDR3aa: CASSEIAAQQFF
v_gene: TRBV19; d_gene: TRBD1; j_gene: TRBJ1-5; CDR3aa: CASSDRVWQPQHF
v_gene: TRBV2; d_gene: TRBD1; j_gene: TRBJ1-1; CDR3aa: CASSTTGRNTEAFF
v_gene: TRBV7-2; d_gene: .; j_gene: TRBJ2-1; CDR3aa: CASSPSPPTGNNEQFF
v_gene: TRBV19; d_gene: TRBD1; j_gene: TRBJ2-1; CDR3aa: CASSKADRRYNEQFF
v_gene: TRBV28; d_gene: .; j_gene: TRBJ2-7; CDR3aa: CASSLWRDEQYF
v_gene: TRBV9; d_gene: .; j_gene: TRBJ2-7; CDR3aa: CASSTGHLYEQYF
v_gene: TRBV4-2; d_gene: .; j_gene: TRBJ1-6; CDR3aa: CASSQARSNSPLHF